One and the same sample provided the 2 T cell receptor beta chains below, sequenced in a study of identical twins. TCRdb passed the 5' RACE reads through MiXCR, listing each CDR3 protein once. The sample shows some 590,000 distinct CDR3 sequences, around a tenth of them seen only once. These same data were also listed under a study on yellow fever vaccine responses in identical twins.

Sequences were obtained from PBMCs. These receptors all stem from a woman aged 18-30 years in good health.

This clonotype occurred a few times. The chain is built from TRBV7-9 and TRBJ1-5; TRBD1 is a possible D gene (5 bases). CDR3 length equals 14 residues. Germline V gene sequence: CDR1 SEHNR, CDR2 FQNEAQ (reference sequence). Trimming cost V 8 bases and J 0 bases, with 11 bases left between them. CDR3 DNA: TGTGCCAGCCAGGGAGGGACTAGCAATCAGCCCCAGCATTTT. Its translation: CASQGGTSNQPQHF.

This clonotype has ten or more counts. This chain uses TRBV5-1 with TRBJ2-2; 8 nucleotides match TRBD2. The CDR3 runs 15 residues. Germline CDR1 is SGHRS and CDR2 is YFSETQ. V lost 4 bases to trimming and J lost 0 bases; unmatched junction nucleotides: 2. Here the CDR3 reads CASSLAGPNTGELFF. DNA for the CDR3: TGCGCCAGCAGCCTAGCGGGTCCGAACACCGGGGAGCTGTTTTTT.